The rows below give T cell receptor beta chains drawn from one sample of a study of cytomegalovirus exposure and HLA in healthy donors. The repertoire was sequenced with immunoSEQ multiplex PCR; TCRdb's copy has only in-frame clones and lacks some. This sample's table has tens of thousands of clones. Sequencing was carried out using PBMCs. These receptors originate from a male donor in good health and CMV-seronegative. Both conserved end residues are part of each CDR3. Each record gives: J gene, D gene, V gene, CDR3 protein, CDR3 DNA. A D gene is named only where the DNA matches it firmly.

j_call: TRBJ2-3
d_call: TRBD2
v_call: TRBV30
cdr3_aa: CAWNDRLAGGPQTDTQYF
cdr3_nt: TGTGCCTGGAATGACAGACTAGCGGGGGGGCCTCAGACAGATACGCAGTATTTT

j_call: TRBJ1-6
d_call: NA
v_call: TRBV6-1
cdr3_aa: CASIGGGSSPLHF
cdr3_nt: TGTGCCAGCATCGGGGGGGGGAGTTCACCCCTCCACTTT

j_call: TRBJ2-3
d_call: NA
v_call: TRBV4-1
cdr3_aa: CASSQVQDTDTQYF
cdr3_nt: TGCGCCAGCAGCCAAGTCCAGGACACAGATACGCAGTATTTT

j_call: TRBJ2-1
d_call: NA
v_call: TRBV19
cdr3_aa: CASTLQGQYNEQFF
cdr3_nt: TGTGCCAGTACCCTGCAGGGCCAATACAATGAGCAGTTCTTC

j_call: TRBJ1-6
d_call: TRBD1
v_call: TRBV10-3
cdr3_aa: CAISELGQGKLDSPLHF
cdr3_nt: TGTGCCATCAGTGAGTTAGGACAGGGGAAGCTGGATTCACCCCTCCACTTT

j_call: TRBJ2-7
d_call: NA
v_call: TRBV19
cdr3_aa: CASSPTEDYEQYF
cdr3_nt: TGTGCCAGTAGCCCCACTGAAGACTACGAGCAGTACTTC

j_call: TRBJ2-7
d_call: NA
v_call: TRBV5-1
cdr3_aa: CASSRDTHYEQYF
cdr3_nt: TGCGCCAGCAGCAGGGACACACACTACGAGCAGTACTTC

j_call: TRBJ2-2
d_call: NA
v_call: TRBV11-2
cdr3_aa: CASSLHFTGELFF
cdr3_nt: TGTGCCAGCAGCTTACACTTCACCGGGGAGCTGTTTTTT

j_call: TRBJ1-1
d_call: TRBD1
v_call: TRBV6-1
cdr3_aa: CASTHERDSTEAFF
cdr3_nt: TGTGCCAGCACCCACGAGAGGGACAGCACTGAAGCTTTCTTT

j_call: TRBJ2-1
d_call: TRBD1
v_call: TRBV2
cdr3_aa: CASDGQGINEQFF
cdr3_nt: TGTGCCAGCGATGGACAGGGGATCAATGAGCAGTTCTTC

j_call: TRBJ1-4
d_call: NA
v_call: TRBV7-4
cdr3_aa: CVSSYDRPLYPNEKLFF
cdr3_nt: TGTGTCAGCAGCTACGACAGGCCACTATACCCTAATGAAAAACTGTTTTTT

j_call: TRBJ1-4
d_call: NA
v_call: TRBV18
cdr3_aa: CASSPISTNEKLFF
cdr3_nt: TGTGCCAGCTCACCTATTTCCACTAATGAAAAACTGTTTTTT

j_call: TRBJ2-2
d_call: NA
v_call: TRBV6-6
cdr3_aa: CASSGGGGGELFF
cdr3_nt: TGTGCCAGCAGCGGCGGCGGTGGCGGGGAGCTGTTTTTT

j_call: TRBJ1-6
d_call: TRBD1
v_call: TRBV5-4
cdr3_aa: CASQGAQRDSPLHF
cdr3_nt: TGTGCCAGCCAGGGGGCACAACGGGATTCACCCCTCCACTTT

j_call: TRBJ1-5
d_call: NA
v_call: TRBV18
cdr3_aa: CASSPGGGGDQPQHF
cdr3_nt: TGTGCCAGCTCACCAGGAGGCGGGGGCGATCAGCCCCAGCATTTT

j_call: TRBJ1-1
d_call: NA
v_call: TRBV9
cdr3_aa: CASGRGHGVGEAFF
cdr3_nt: TGTGCCAGCGGGCGGGGCCACGGAGTTGGTGAAGCTTTCTTT

j_call: TRBJ2-7
d_call: TRBD1
v_call: TRBV12-5
cdr3_aa: CASGLTGAGTGSYEQYF
cdr3_nt: TGTGCTAGTGGTTTGACTGGGGCCGGGACAGGGTCCTACGAGCAGTACTTC

j_call: TRBJ1-1
d_call: NA
v_call: TRBV6-1
cdr3_aa: CASSETNTEAFF
cdr3_nt: TGTGCCAGCAGTGAAACTAACACTGAAGCTTTCTTT

j_call: TRBJ1-1
d_call: TRBD1
v_call: TRBV6-6
cdr3_aa: CASRDLGQGITEAFF
cdr3_nt: TGTGCCAGCAGAGACCTGGGACAGGGGATCACTGAAGCTTTCTTT

j_call: TRBJ1-1
d_call: NA
v_call: TRBV29-1
cdr3_aa: CSVTSTSTGMNTEAFF
cdr3_nt: TGCAGCGTTACATCAACATCGACAGGAATGAACACTGAAGCTTTCTTT

j_call: TRBJ1-1
d_call: NA
v_call: TRBV10-3
cdr3_aa: CAISQDLNTEAFF
cdr3_nt: TGTGCCATTTCCCAGGATTTGAACACTGAAGCTTTCTTT

j_call: TRBJ1-1
d_call: NA
v_call: TRBV6-6
cdr3_aa: CASSHAEGLEAFF
cdr3_nt: TGTGCCAGCAGTCACGCGGAGGGCCTTGAAGCTTTCTTT

j_call: TRBJ2-7
d_call: NA
v_call: TRBV19
cdr3_aa: CASSMYQGLTTYEQYF
cdr3_nt: TGTGCCAGTAGTATGTATCAGGGACTCACAACCTACGAGCAGTACTTC

j_call: TRBJ2-1
d_call: NA
v_call: TRBV4-3
cdr3_aa: CASSERGGGPDEQFF
cdr3_nt: TGCGCCAGCAGCGAAAGAGGGGGGGGCCCGGATGAGCAGTTCTTC

j_call: TRBJ1-5
d_call: NA
v_call: TRBV18
cdr3_aa: CASSPQDSFQPQHF
cdr3_nt: TGTGCCAGCTCACCACAGGACAGCTTCCAGCCCCAGCATTTT